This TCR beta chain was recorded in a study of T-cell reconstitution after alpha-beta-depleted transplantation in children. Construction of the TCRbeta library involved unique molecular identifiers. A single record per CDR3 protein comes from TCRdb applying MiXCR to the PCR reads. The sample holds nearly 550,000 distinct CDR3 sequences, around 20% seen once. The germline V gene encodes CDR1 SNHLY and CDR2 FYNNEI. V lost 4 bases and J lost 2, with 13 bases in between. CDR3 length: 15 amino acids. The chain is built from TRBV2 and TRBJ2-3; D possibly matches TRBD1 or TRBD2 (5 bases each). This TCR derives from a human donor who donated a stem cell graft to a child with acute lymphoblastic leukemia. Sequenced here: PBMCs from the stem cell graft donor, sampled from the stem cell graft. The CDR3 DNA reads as TGTGCCAGCAGTGTAAGGGGACCTCCCACAGATACGCAGTATTTT. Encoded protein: CASSVRGPPTDTQYF.